A selection of T cell receptor beta chains follows, all from one sample in a study of PD-1 blockade in classical Hodgkin lymphoma. Some clones are missing from TCRdb's copy, which holds only in-frame ones; the method was immunoSEQ multiplex PCR. The profile shows about 15,000 clones, 89% of them singletons. The source was CD8+ T cells from blood, collected before the fourth cycle of nivolumab. The receptors originated from a human donor with classical Hodgkin lymphoma. Both conserved end residues are part of each CDR3. A D gene is named only where the DNA matches it firmly. Clone sizes are given selectively: once, few, many, or a class where the clone is expanded.

V gene	J gene	D gene	clone size	CDR3 protein	CDR3 DNA
TRBV28	TRBJ2-1	NA	once	CASSLTDGSYNEQFF	TGTGCCAGCAGTTTAACGGACGGATCCTACAATGAGCAGTTCTTC
TRBV27	TRBJ2-7	NA	NA	CASSLAAGTYEQYF	TGTGCCAGCAGTCTAGCAGCCGGGACCTACGAGCAGTACTTC
TRBV29-1	TRBJ2-1	NA	NA	CSVEESPSGAGNEQFF	TGCAGCGTTGAAGAATCCCCCTCTGGGGCGGGCAATGAGCAGTTCTTC
TRBV19	TRBJ1-5	NA	once	CASRSPGASNQPQHF	TGTGCCAGTAGGAGTCCAGGGGCATCCAATCAGCCCCAGCATTTT
TRBV21-1	TRBJ1-2	NA	NA	CASSNSGTGDCGYTF	TGTGCCAGCAGCAACTCCGGGACAGGGGACTGTGGCTACACCTTC
TRBV30	TRBJ2-5	NA	NA	CAWNGVHETQYF	TGTGCCTGGAACGGGGTTCACGAGACCCAGTACTTC
TRBV11-3	TRBJ2-2	NA	once	CASSLGLGEKTGELFF	TGTGCCAGCAGCTTAGGCTTGGGGGAAAAAACCGGGGAGCTGTTTTTT
TRBV27	TRBJ2-5	TRBD2	NA	CASSFLLAGGPETQYF	TGTGCCAGCAGTTTCCTCCTAGCGGGAGGCCCAGAGACCCAGTACTTC
TRBV4-1	TRBJ1-2	NA	NA	CASSQDWINYGYTF	TGCGCCAGCAGCCAAGATTGGATAAACTATGGCTACACCTTC
TRBV4-1	TRBJ2-7	NA	NA	CASSLTTGPDYEQYF	TGCGCCAGCAGCCTAACCACGGGACCTGACTACGAGCAGTACTTC
TRBV28	TRBJ2-7	NA	NA	CASSSTIYEQYF	TGTGCCAGCAGTTCGACAATCTACGAGCAGTACTTC
TRBV28	TRBJ2-7	TRBD2	NA	CASSSGRTSLLYEQYF	TGTGCCAGCAGTTCAGGACGGACTAGCCTACTTTACGAGCAGTACTTC
TRBV5-1	TRBJ2-7	NA	NA	CASSLTGIYEQYF	TGCGCCAGCAGCTTGACAGGGATCTACGAGCAGTACTTC
TRBV7-9	TRBJ2-7	NA	NA	CASSRSSDSYEQYF	TGTGCCAGCAGCCGTTCTAGCGACTCCTACGAGCAGTACTTC
TRBV4-2	TRBJ2-7	TRBD1	NA	CASSQDIGTGTYEQYF	TGTGCCAGCAGCCAAGATATAGGGACAGGGACCTACGAGCAGTACTTC
TRBV11-1	TRBJ2-7	NA	NA	CASSLVVYEQYF	TGTGCCAGCAGCTTAGTGGTCTACGAGCAGTACTTC
TRBV11-2	TRBJ2-5	NA	NA	CASSLLGAETQYF	TGTGCCAGCAGCTTATTAGGGGCAGAGACCCAGTACTTC
TRBV2	TRBJ2-4	TRBD2	NA	CASSEQLAGLENIQYF	TGTGCCAGCAGTGAACAACTAGCGGGGTTGGAAAACATTCAGTACTTC
TRBV14	TRBJ2-2	TRBD2	NA	CASSQESSGYTGELFF	TGTGCCAGCAGCCAAGAGTCTAGCGGGTACACCGGGGAGCTGTTTTTT
TRBV9	TRBJ2-1	TRBD2	NA	CASSISGGAHNEQFF	TGTGCCAGCAGCATAAGCGGGGGGGCCCACAATGAGCAGTTCTTC
TRBV2	TRBJ2-7	TRBD1	NA	CASSGQGAGCEQYF	TGTGCCAGCAGTGGACAGGGGGCAGGGTGCGAGCAGTACTTC